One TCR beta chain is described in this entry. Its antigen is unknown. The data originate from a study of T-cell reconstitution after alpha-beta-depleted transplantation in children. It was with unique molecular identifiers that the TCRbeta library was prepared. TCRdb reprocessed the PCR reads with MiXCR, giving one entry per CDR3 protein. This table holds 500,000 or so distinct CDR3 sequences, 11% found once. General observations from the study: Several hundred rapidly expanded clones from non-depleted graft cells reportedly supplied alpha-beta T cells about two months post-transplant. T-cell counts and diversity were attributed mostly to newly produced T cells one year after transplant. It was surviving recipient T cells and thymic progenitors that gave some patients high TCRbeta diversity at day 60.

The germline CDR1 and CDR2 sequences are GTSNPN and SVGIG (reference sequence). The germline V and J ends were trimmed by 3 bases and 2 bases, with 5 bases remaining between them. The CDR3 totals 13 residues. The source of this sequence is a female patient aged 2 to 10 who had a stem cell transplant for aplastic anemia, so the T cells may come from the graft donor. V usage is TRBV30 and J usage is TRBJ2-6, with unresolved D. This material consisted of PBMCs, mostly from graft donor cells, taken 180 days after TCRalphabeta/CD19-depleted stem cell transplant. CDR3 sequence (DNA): TGTGCCTGGAGGAACCCTGGGGCCAACGTCCTGACTTTC. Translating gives CAWRNPGANVLTF.